This T cell receptor beta chain was found in a study of post-analysis software for immune sequencing data. This clonotype was counted a few times. The antigen remains undetermined. From germline, CDR1 is SGDLS and CDR2 YYNGEE. V dropped 4 bases and J dropped 4 bases, with 23 bases sitting between them. The CDR3 consists of 17 residues. Study-level results: Comparison with controls showed significantly lower normalized Chao1 diversity in multiple sclerosis patients. About 5 TRBV segments appeared more often in patients than in controls, and TRBV5-6, TRBV5-1 and TRBV20-1 were among these. Pronounced co-clustering by F measure was evident among identically batched samples.

The library was made from cDNA and included unique molecular identifiers. Starting from roughly 1.1 to 9.2 million T cells, the study yielded roughly 0.5 million cDNA molecules. One entry per CDR3 protein, called by TCRdb with MiXCR from the PCR reads. This sample has roughly 600,000 distinct CDR3 sequences, with about 40% found just once. Sequencing input: blood. The chain is built from TRBV9 and TRBJ1-2; tentatively, D is TRBD1 (5 bases). The origin of this receptor is a girl between 10 and 17 years old with multiple sclerosis. As DNA, the CDR3 is TGTGCCAGCAGCTCCAGTCCCCCTGGGGCTGGTGGCTATGGCTACACCTTC. This translates into CASSSSPPGAGGYGYTF.